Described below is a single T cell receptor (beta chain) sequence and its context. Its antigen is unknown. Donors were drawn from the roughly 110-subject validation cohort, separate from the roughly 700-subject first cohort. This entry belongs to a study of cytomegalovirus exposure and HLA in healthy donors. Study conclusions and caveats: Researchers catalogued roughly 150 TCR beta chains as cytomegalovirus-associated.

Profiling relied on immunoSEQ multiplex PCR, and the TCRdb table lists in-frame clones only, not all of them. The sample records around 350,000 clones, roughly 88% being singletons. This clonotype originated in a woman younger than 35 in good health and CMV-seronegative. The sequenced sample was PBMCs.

The CDR3 loop is CASSNRGRLTYEQYF. In DNA form, the CDR3 reads TGTGCCAGCAGTAACAGGGGTCGCCTTACCTACGAGCAGTACTTC. This chain links TRBV28 with TRBJ2-7, with TRBD1 identical over 7 bases. V was pared by 5 bases and J by 2 bases, with 9 bases of the junction left unmatched. The CDR3 is made up of 15 amino acids. The germline V gene has CDR1 MDHEN and CDR2 SYDVKM.